These T cell receptor beta chains were read from a single sample in a study of blood T cell repertoires in COVID-19. Using immunoSEQ multiplex PCR, the repertoire was profiled, and TCRdb retains in-frame clones only, with some absent. The sample lists about 110,000 clones, 80% to 90% occurring once. The sample was peripheral blood. The receptor source for this set is a human donor in a cohort sampled during active COVID-19. Both conserved end residues are part of each CDR3. The D gene is left open where the match is weak. Size is stated for part of the rows, as once, few or many counts, or as a class when the clone is expanded.

-,TRBV7-3,-,TRBJ1-1,TGTGCCAGCAGCTTACGGGGGGCCGGGCCCGGAGCTTTCTTT,CASSLRGAGPGAFF
TRBD1,TRBV19,-,TRBJ1-2,TGTGCCAGTAGTATAGCCGGACAGGGAAGATATGGCTACACCTTC,CASSIAGQGRYGYTF
TRBD1,TRBV15,-,TRBJ2-5,TGTGCCACCAGCAGCCTGCGGACAGGGTGGCGTCCCGCGCAAGAGACCCAGTACTTC,CATSSLRTGWRPAQETQYF
-,TRBV9,-,TRBJ1-3,TGTGCCAGCAGCCCGAGAGGGTGGGATTCTGGAAACACCATATATTTT,CASSPRGWDSGNTIYF
-,TRBV27,-,TRBJ1-1,TGTGCCAGCAGTTTATTCGGAGTCGGGAACACTGAAGCTTTCTTT,CASSLFGVGNTEAFF
TRBD1,TRBV12-5,once,TRBJ2-7,TGTGCTAGAGAGACAGGGATTGGATACGAGCAGTACTTC,CARETGIGYEQYF
-,TRBV5-8,few,TRBJ1-5,TGTGCCAGCAGCGCCTTCTGGCGGGGGAATCAGCCCCAGCATTTT,CASSAFWRGNQPQHF
-,TRBV3-1/TRBV3-2,-,TRBJ2-1,TGTGCCAGCAGCCGCCAGGAGTTGCTGGCGGGGTTGTTGGTCTTC,CASSRQELLAGLLVF
-,TRBV12-5,-,TRBJ1-2,TGTGCTAGTGGTTTGGTACCAGGATCGGGCTACACCTTC,CASGLVPGSGYTF
TRBD1,TRBV29-1,-,TRBJ1-1,TGCAGCGTTGTGAACCGACAGGGGAAGAAGGAAGCTTTCTTT,CSVVNRQGKKEAFF
TRBD2,TRBV7-2,once,TRBJ2-3,TGTGCCAGCAGCCCCCTAGCGGGAGGGCAGGCAGATACGCAGTATTTT,CASSPLAGGQADTQYF
TRBD2,TRBV28,once,TRBJ2-1,TGTGCCAGCAGTGAGCGGGAGCCATATCAATACAATGAGCAGTTCTTC,CASSEREPYQYNEQFF
TRBD1,TRBV5-1,-,TRBJ2-7,TGCGCCAGCACCCCCGGGACAGGGGTTCCCTACGAGCAGTACTTC,CASTPGTGVPYEQYF
-,TRBV11-3,-,TRBJ2-1,TGTGCCAGCAGCCCGAGGACCAAGAGCGGTTACAATGAGCAGTTCTTC,CASSPRTKSGYNEQFF
-,TRBV4-1,-,TRBJ2-5,TGCGCCAGCAGCCTCCGGGACTTCGAAGAGACCCAGTACTTC,CASSLRDFEETQYF
-,TRBV4-3,-,TRBJ2-1,TGCGCCAGCAGCCAATCTTTAAACTACAATGAGCAGTTCTTC,CASSQSLNYNEQFF
TRBD2,TRBV5-1,-,TRBJ2-1,TGCGCCAGCAGCCGGACTAGCGGGAGGGCCGGTGTTCGGAATGAGCAGTTCTTC,CASSRTSGRAGVRNEQFF
-,TRBV25-1,once,TRBJ2-7,TGTGCCAGCAGTGCGGGGAACGAGCAGTACTTC,CASSAGNEQYF
-,TRBV11-3,-,TRBJ1-1,TGTGCCAGCAGCTTAGGGACACAGAACACTGAAGCTTTCTTT,CASSLGTQNTEAFF
-,TRBV9,-,TRBJ1-5,TGTGCCAGCGTCCACTGGGGGGAGCGGGGTCAGCCCCAGCATTTT,CASVHWGERGQPQHF
-,TRBV20-1,-,TRBJ1-5,TGCAGAGCGACAGTTTTCTGGCCCCAGCATTTT,CRATVFWPQHF
TRBD1,TRBV11-3,-,TRBJ2-5,TGTGCCAGCAGCTCCTGGGACAGCCTACAAGAGACCCAGTACTTC,CASSSWDSLQETQYF
TRBD1,TRBV20-1,-,TRBJ2-7,TGCAGTGGGGGACAGAACTACGAGCAGTACTTC,CSGGQNYEQYF
TRBD1,TRBV5-4,-,TRBJ2-3,TGTGCCAGCAGCTGGACAGGGAGCACAGATACGCAGTATTTT,CASSWTGSTDTQYF
TRBD1,TRBV5-4,once,TRBJ1-2,TGTGCCAGCAGCTACCGGGACAGGGGTGGCTACACCTTC,CASSYRDRGGYTF
TRBD1,TRBV10-1,-,TRBJ2-7,TGCGCCAGCAGATGCAAACAGGGGTCCGGCTACGAGCAGTACTTC,CASRCKQGSGYEQYF
-,TRBV4-1,-,TRBJ1-6,TGCGCCAGCAGCCAAGTTCTGGAGGCACCCCTCCACTTT,CASSQVLEAPLHF
-,TRBV7-9,-,TRBJ2-3,TGTGCCAGCAGCCTCACAGATACGCAGTATTTT,CASSLTDTQYF
TRBD1,TRBV2,-,TRBJ2-3,TGTGCCAGCAGGGACGACAGGGGGCACACAGATACGCAGTATTTT,CASRDDRGHTDTQYF
TRBD1,TRBV4-2,-,TRBJ1-1,TGTGCCAGCAGCCAAGACCCTGCAGGGGGCGTCGCTGAAGCTTTCTTT,CASSQDPAGGVAEAFF
TRBD2,TRBV27,-,TRBJ2-2,TGTGCCAGCAGTTGGGGGGGCGGGGAGCTGTTTTTT,CASSWGGGELFF